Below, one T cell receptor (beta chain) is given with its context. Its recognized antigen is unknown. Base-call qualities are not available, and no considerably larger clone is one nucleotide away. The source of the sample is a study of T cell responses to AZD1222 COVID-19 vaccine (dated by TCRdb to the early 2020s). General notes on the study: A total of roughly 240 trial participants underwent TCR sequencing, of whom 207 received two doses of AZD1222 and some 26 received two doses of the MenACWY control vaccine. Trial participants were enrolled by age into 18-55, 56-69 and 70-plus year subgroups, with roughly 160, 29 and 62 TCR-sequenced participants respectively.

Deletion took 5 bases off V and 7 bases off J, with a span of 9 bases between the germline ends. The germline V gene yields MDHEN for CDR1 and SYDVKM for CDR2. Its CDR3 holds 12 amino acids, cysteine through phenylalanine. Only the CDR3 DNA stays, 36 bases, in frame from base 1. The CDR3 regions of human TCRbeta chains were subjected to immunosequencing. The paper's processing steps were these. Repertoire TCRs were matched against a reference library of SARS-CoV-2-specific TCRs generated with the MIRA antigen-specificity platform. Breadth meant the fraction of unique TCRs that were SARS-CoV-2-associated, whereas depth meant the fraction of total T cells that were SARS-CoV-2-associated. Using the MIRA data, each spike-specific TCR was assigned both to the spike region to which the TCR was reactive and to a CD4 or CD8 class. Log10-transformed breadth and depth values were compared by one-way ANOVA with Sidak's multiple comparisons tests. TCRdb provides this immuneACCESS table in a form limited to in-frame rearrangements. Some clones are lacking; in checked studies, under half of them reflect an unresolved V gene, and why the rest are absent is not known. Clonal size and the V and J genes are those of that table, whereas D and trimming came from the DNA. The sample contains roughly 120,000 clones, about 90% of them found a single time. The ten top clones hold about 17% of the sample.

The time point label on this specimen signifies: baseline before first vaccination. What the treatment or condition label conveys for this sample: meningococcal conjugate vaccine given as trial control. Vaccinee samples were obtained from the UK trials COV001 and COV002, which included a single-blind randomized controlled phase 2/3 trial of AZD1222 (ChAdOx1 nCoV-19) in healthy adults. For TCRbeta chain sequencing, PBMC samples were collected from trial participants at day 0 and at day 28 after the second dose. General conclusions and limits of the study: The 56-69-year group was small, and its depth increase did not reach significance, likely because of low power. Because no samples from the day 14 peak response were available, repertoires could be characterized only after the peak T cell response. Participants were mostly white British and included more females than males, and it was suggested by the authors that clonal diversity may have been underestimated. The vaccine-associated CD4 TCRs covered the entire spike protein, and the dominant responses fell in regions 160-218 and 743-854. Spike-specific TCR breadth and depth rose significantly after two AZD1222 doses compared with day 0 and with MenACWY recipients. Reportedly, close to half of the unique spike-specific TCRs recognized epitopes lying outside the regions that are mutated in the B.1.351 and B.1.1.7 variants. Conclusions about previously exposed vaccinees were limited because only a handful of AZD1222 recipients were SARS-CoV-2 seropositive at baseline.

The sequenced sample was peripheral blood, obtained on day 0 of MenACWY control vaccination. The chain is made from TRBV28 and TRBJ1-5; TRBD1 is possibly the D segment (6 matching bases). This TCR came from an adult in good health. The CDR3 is CASSHRVQPQHF. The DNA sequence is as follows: TGTGCCAGCAGTCACAGGGTCCAGCCCCAGCATTTT.